This is a list of T cell receptor beta chains from one sample in a study of T cell responses to AZD1222 COVID-19 vaccine. The repertoire was sequenced with immunoSEQ multiplex PCR; TCRdb's copy has only in-frame clones and lacks some. The sample has around 160,000 clones; more than 85% are singletons. Material: peripheral blood, obtained on day 0 of AZD1222 vaccination. The receptors shown here come from an adult in good health. CDR3s include the opening cysteine and the closing phenylalanine or tryptophan. The D gene is left open where the match is weak. Clone size is not always given. Where it is, it says once, few, many or a class for expanded clones.

d_call j_call clone_size v_call cdr3_aa cdr3_nt
TRBD1 TRBJ1-2 - TRBV3-1/TRBV3-2 CASSHRGPHYGYTF TGTGCCAGCAGTCACAGGGGGCCCCACTATGGCTACACCTTC
TRBD1 TRBJ2-7 once TRBV5-1 CASSSTGQSDEQYF TGCGCCAGCAGCTCAACGGGACAGTCTGACGAGCAGTACTTC
- TRBJ1-1 few TRBV30 CAWRASGITEAFF TGTGCCTGGAGGGCCTCGGGGATCACTGAAGCTTTCTTT
- TRBJ1-5 - TRBV5-6 CASSRGTRQAQHF TGTGCCAGCAGCCGCGGGACCCGTCAGGCCCAGCATTTT
- TRBJ1-6 - TRBV10-3 CAIRATGPGGSPLHF TGTGCCATCAGGGCGACGGGGCCCGGGGGTTCACCCCTCCACTTT
- TRBJ2-2 - TRBV6-1 CASSEAYNTGELFF TGTGCCAGCAGTGAAGCTTATAACACCGGGGAGCTGTTTTTT
- TRBJ1-1 - TRBV5-5 CASSPRVRNTEAFF TGTGCCAGCAGTCCAAGGGTGAGAAACACTGAAGCTTTCTTT
- TRBJ1-2 - TRBV18 CASSLGMGYTF TGTGCCAGCTCACTCGGGATGGGCTACACCTTC
- TRBJ1-1 - TRBV6-4 CASTPGRGGDTEAFF TGTGCCAGCACCCCGGGACGGGGAGGAGACACTGAAGCTTTCTTT
- TRBJ1-1 - TRBV6-5 CASSWGVFRENTEAFF TGTGCCAGCAGTTGGGGGGTGTTTCGGGAGAACACTGAAGCTTTCTTT
- TRBJ2-5 - TRBV6-6 CASSYGETQYF TGTGCCAGCAGTTATGGAGAGACCCAGTACTTC
TRBD1 TRBJ1-2 - TRBV19 CASSAVGGQVVDGYTF TGTGCCAGTAGTGCCGTGGGGGGACAGGTCGTCGATGGCTACACCTTC
TRBD2 TRBJ2-1 - TRBV3-1/TRBV3-2 CASSQEMPGLAGELGNEQFF TGTGCCAGCAGCCAAGAAATGCCCGGACTAGCGGGAGAATTAGGCAATGAGCAGTTCTTC
- TRBJ1-5 once TRBV6-5 CASSEGGGQPQHF TGTGCCAGCAGCGAGGGAGGGGGTCAGCCCCAGCATTTT
- TRBJ1-6 - TRBV6-5 CASNRQVDSPLHF TGTGCCAGCAACCGACAGGTTGATTCACCCCTCCACTTT
- TRBJ2-1 - TRBV18 CASSPGFVPNEQFF TGTGCCAGCTCACCCGGGTTCGTCCCCAATGAGCAGTTCTTC
- TRBJ1-1 - TRBV4-2 CASSPTSDGGVNTEAFF TGTGCCAGCAGCCCGACTTCGGACGGCGGAGTGAACACTGAAGCTTTCTTT
TRBD2 TRBJ2-1 - TRBV4-2 CASSQDGTSGLYNEQFF TGTGCCAGCAGCCAAGATGGGACTAGCGGATTATACAATGAGCAGTTCTTC
- TRBJ2-7 once TRBV10-3 CAISESPPRRSYEQYF TGTGCCATCAGTGAGTCTCCGCCCCGGAGGTCATACGAGCAGTACTTC
- TRBJ2-1 - TRBV14 CASSQFAVF TGTGCCAGCAGCCAATTTGCCGTCTTC
- TRBJ1-1 once TRBV7-2 CASSLVTGMNTEAFF TGTGCCAGCAGCTTAGTGACGGGTATGAACACTGAAGCTTTCTTT
- TRBJ2-5 once TRBV5-1 CASSLPDRQQETQYF TGCGCCAGCAGCCTCCCCGACAGGCAGCAAGAGACCCAGTACTTC
TRBD1 TRBJ1-5 - TRBV2 CASTDRGRNQPQHF TGTGCCAGCACGGACAGGGGCCGCAATCAGCCCCAGCATTTT
- TRBJ2-7 - TRBV4-2 CASSRSGVNVAGQYF TGTGCCAGCAGCCGATCGGGAGTAAACGTTGCGGGGCAGTACTTC
- TRBJ2-7 - TRBV2 CASSVEGLLSYEQYF TGTGCCAGCAGTGTAGAGGGGCTATTATCCTACGAGCAGTACTTC
- TRBJ1-5 few TRBV5-6 CASSSLRGRHNQPQHF TGTGCCAGCAGCTCTCTAAGGGGACGGCACAATCAGCCCCAGCATTTT
TRBD2 TRBJ2-1 once TRBV5-5 CASSLRTSGSNEQFF TGTGCCAGCAGCCTTCGGACTAGCGGGAGTAATGAGCAGTTCTTC
- TRBJ1-6 - TRBV5-1 CASSLTPGRMNSPLHF TGCGCCAGCAGCTTAACGCCGGGACGGATGAATTCACCCCTCCACTTT
- TRBJ2-7 - TRBV12-5 CASGLVQHPRGAYEQYF TGTGCTAGTGGTTTGGTCCAACACCCCCGAGGGGCCTACGAGCAGTACTTC
TRBD1 TRBJ2-7 once TRBV9 CASSVEGQGAVEQYF TGTGCCAGCAGCGTAGAGGGACAGGGGGCGGTGGAGCAGTACTTC
- TRBJ2-7 - TRBV4-2 CASSQVQERSYEQYF TGTGCCAGCAGCCAAGTTCAGGAGCGGAGCTACGAGCAGTACTTC
- TRBJ2-7 - TRBV12-3/TRBV12-4 CASSLEGSYEQYF TGTGCCAGCAGTTTGGAAGGGAGCTACGAGCAGTACTTC
- TRBJ2-1 - TRBV5-4 CASSPELLSSYNEQFF TGTGCCAGCAGCCCTGAACTATTGAGCTCCTACAATGAGCAGTTCTTC
- TRBJ1-1 few TRBV9 CASSIGTTQDTEAFF TGTGCCAGCAGCATTGGGACAACCCAAGACACTGAAGCTTTCTTT
TRBD1 TRBJ1-2 - TRBV2 CASRAQGIYGYTF TGTGCCAGCAGGGCACAGGGGATCTATGGCTACACCTTC
TRBD2 TRBJ2-1 - TRBV7-3 CASSSRTSGDNEQFF TGTGCCAGCAGCTCAAGGACTAGCGGTGACAATGAGCAGTTCTTC
- TRBJ2-7 - TRBV11-2 CASSLLKRQTEQYF TGTGCCAGCAGCCTATTAAAGAGGCAGACTGAGCAGTACTTC
TRBD2 TRBJ2-7 - TRBV18 CASSPLAGASWDEQYF TGTGCCAGCTCACCGCTAGCGGGGGCCTCCTGGGACGAGCAGTACTTC
TRBD2 TRBJ2-1 once TRBV5-1 CASSLPSGGGNSYNEQFF TGCGCCAGCAGCTTGCCCTCTGGGGGGGGGAATTCCTACAATGAGCAGTTCTTC
- TRBJ2-5 few TRBV9 CASSPPAGETQYF TGTGCCAGCAGCCCCCCCGCCGGGGAGACCCAGTACTTC
- TRBJ1-2 - TRBV18 CASSPGGSNYGYTF TGTGCCAGCTCACCGGGGGGCTCTAACTATGGCTACACCTTC
TRBD1 TRBJ2-7 - TRBV2 CASRERDSTYEQYF TGTGCCAGCAGAGAGAGGGACAGTACCTACGAGCAGTACTTC
TRBD1 TRBJ1-5 - TRBV7-8 CASSLSQTGELSNQPQHF TGTGCCAGCAGCTTGAGCCAAACAGGGGAACTTAGCAATCAGCCCCAGCATTTT
- TRBJ1-1 once TRBV15 CATSRGQGPNTEAFF TGTGCCACCAGCAGAGGGCAGGGACCAAACACTGAAGCTTTCTTT
- TRBJ1-3 - TRBV5-1 CASATDHSGNTIYF TGCGCCAGCGCGACAGACCACTCTGGAAACACCATATATTTT
TRBD1 TRBJ2-3 - TRBV19 CASSTPMVRGHNTDTQYF TGTGCCAGTAGTACCCCAATGGTGAGGGGGCACAACACAGATACGCAGTATTTT
- TRBJ2-1 - TRBV15 CATRTVVGDPYNEQFF TGTGCCACCAGGACCGTCGTGGGAGACCCCTACAATGAGCAGTTCTTC